This T cell receptor beta chain was obtained from a study of PD-L1 blockade in urothelial cancer. Study conclusions and caveats: When measured at 3 weeks, tumor-associated blood clones expanded more in durable-benefit patients.

For this clone: Its antigen is as yet unknown.

Per the germline V gene, CDR1 is SGHVS and CDR2 is FQNEAQ. The length of the CDR3 is 14 residues. Trimming removed 1 base from V and 1 base from J, with 7 bases in between. The time point was: pretreatment peripheral blood. All patients carried locally advanced or metastatic urothelial carcinoma. The assay was immunoSEQ multiplex PCR, and TCRdb's table has in-frame clones only and misses some. The sample includes under 50,000 clones, about 89% of them seen just once. The sequenced sample was PBMCs, obtained around atezolizumab (anti-PD-L1) treatment. V is TRBV7-8 and J is TRBJ1-1; D is unclear. This TCR was recovered from a woman in her fifties or sixties with urothelial cancer. The DNA of the CDR3 is TGTGCCAGCAGCTTAGTTCCAGGGAACACTGAAGCTTTCTTT. Encoded protein: CASSLVPGNTEAFF.